The clone carrying this TCR beta chain was seen repeatedly, ten times or more. What it recognizes is unknown. The data belong to a study of T cell repertoires in cytomegalovirus infection. Study results and caveats: Identification of carriers of CMV plus the relevant HLA was achieved through cumulative public TCR beta family frequency.

Per the germline V gene, CDR1 is SGHVS and CDR2 is FNYEAQ. The ends were cut back, 1 base at V and 6 bases at J, with 12 bases in the middle. CDR3 length equals 14 residues. TCRdb re-called the reads with MiXCR, one entry per CDR3 protein. The sample holds approximately 550,000 distinct CDR3 sequences, about 15% seen once. The clonotype originates from a human donor in good health (CMV status not recorded). Some clones in this sample may be carry-over from other donors' samples. The sample taken for sequencing was CD8+ T cells from PBMCs. The chain recombines TRBV7-6 with TRBJ1-2; D uncertain. The CDR3 loop is CASSLGGIVHGYTF. CDR3 nucleotides: TGTGCCAGCAGCTTAGGAGGGATAGTACATGGCTACACCTTC.